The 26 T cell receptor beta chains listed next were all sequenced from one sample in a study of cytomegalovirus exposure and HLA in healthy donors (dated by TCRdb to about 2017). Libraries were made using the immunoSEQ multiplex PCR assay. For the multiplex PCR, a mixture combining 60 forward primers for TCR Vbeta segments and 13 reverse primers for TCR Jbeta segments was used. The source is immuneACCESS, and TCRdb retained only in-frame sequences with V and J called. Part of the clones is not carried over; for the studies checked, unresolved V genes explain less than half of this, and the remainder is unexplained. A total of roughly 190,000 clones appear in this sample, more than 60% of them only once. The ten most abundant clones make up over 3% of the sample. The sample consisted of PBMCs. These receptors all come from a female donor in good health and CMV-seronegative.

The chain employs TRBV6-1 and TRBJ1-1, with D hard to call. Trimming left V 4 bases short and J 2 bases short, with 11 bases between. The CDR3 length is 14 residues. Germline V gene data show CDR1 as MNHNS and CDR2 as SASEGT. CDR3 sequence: CASSGSRSNTEAFF. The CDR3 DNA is TGTGCCAGCAGTGGGTCTCGGAGCAACACTGAAGCTTTCTTT.

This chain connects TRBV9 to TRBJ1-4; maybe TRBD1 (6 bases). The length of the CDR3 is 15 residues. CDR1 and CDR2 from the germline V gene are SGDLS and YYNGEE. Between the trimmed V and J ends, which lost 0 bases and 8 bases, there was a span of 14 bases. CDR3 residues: CASSVGGGESEKLFF. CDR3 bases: TGTGCCAGCAGCGTAGGAGGGGGAGAGAGCGAAAAACTGTTTTTT.

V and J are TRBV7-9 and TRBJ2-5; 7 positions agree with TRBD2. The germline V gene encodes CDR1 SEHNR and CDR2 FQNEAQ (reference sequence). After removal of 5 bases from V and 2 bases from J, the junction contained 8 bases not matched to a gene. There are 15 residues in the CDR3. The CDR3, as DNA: TGTGCCAGCAGCGGGGAGCGGGGTGGGCAAGAGACCCAGTACTTC. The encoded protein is CASSGERGGQETQYF.

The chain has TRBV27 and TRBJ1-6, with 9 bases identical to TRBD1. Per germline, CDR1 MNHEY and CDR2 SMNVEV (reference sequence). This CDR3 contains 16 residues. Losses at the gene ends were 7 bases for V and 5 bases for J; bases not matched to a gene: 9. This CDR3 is CASTKQGAFDNSPLHF. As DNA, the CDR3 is TGTGCCAGCACCAAACAGGGGGCATTCGATAATTCACCCCTCCACTTT.

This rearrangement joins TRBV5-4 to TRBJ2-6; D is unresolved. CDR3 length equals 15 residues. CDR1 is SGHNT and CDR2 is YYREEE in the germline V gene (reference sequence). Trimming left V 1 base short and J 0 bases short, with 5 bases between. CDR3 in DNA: TGTGCCAGCAGCTTGCCCGTCTCTGGGGCCAACGTCCTGACTTTC. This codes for CASSLPVSGANVLTF. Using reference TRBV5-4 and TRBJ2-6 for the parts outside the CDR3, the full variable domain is ETGVTQSPTHLIKTRGQQVTLRCSSQSGHNTVSWYQQALGQGPQFIFQYYREEENGRGNFPPRFSGLQFPNYSSELNVNALELDDSALYLCASSLPVSGANVLTFGAGSRLTVL.

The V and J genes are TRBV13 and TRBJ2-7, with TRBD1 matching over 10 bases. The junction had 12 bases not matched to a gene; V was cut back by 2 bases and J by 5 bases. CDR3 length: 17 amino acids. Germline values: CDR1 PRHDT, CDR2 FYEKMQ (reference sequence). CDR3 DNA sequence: TGTGCCAGCAGCTTATCCCCTACACCGGGACAGGGGAACGAGCAGTACTTC. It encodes CASSLSPTPGQGNEQYF.

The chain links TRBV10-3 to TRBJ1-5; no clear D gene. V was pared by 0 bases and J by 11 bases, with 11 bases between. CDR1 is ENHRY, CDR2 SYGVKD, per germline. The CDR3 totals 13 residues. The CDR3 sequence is CAISESPFETQHF. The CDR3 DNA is TGTGCCATCAGTGAGTCCCCCTTCGAGACCCAGCATTTT.

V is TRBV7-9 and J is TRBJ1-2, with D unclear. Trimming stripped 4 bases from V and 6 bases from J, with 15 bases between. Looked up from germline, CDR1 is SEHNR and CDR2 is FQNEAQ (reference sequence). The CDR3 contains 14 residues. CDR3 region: CASSSPRGEHGYTF. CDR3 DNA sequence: TGTGCCAGCAGCTCACCTCGTGGGGAGCATGGCTACACCTTC.

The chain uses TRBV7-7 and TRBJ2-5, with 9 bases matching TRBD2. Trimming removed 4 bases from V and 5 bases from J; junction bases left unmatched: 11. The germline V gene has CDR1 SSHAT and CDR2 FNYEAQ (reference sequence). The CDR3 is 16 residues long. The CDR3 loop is CASSSLGGGASETQYF. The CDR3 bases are TGTGCCAGCAGCTCCCTAGGCGGGGGGGCGTCGGAGACCCAGTACTTC.

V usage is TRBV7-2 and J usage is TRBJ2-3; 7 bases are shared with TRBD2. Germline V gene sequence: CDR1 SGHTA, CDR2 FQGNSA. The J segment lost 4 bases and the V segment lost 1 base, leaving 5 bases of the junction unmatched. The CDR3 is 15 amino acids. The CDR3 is CASSLVGGTSDTQYF. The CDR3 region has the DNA TGTGCCAGCAGCTTAGTCGGGGGGACGTCAGATACGCAGTATTTT. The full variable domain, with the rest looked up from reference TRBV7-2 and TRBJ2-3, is GAGVSQSPSNKVTEKGKDVELRCDPISGHTALYWYRQSLGQGLEFLIYFQGNSAPDKSGLPSDRFSAERTGGSVSTLTIQRTQQEDSAVYLCASSLVGGTSDTQYFGPGTRLTVL.

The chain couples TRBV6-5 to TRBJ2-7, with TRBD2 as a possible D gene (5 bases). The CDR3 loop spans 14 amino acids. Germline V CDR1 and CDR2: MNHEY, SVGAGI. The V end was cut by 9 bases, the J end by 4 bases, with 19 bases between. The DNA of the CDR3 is TGTGCCAGTGCTATGGGGAGTCGGGGATACGAGCAGTACTTC. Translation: CASAMGSRGYEQYF.

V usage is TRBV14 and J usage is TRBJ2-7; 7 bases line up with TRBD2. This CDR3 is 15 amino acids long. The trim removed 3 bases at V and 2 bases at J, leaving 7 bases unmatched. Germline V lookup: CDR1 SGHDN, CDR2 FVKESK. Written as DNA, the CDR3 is TGTGCCAGCAGCCAGGTGGTGGGGGGGGCCTACGAGCAGTACTTC. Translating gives CASSQVVGGAYEQYF.

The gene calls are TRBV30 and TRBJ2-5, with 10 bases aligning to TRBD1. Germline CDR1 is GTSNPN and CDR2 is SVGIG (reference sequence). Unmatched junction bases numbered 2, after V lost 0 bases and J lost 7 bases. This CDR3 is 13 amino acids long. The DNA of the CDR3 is TGTGCCTGGAGTGTTGGGGACAGGGGGACCCAGTACTTC. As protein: CAWSVGDRGTQYF.

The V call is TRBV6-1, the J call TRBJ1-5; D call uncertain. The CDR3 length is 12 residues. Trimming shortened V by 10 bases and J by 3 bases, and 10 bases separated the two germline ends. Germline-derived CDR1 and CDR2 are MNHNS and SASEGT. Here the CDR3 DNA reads TGTGCCACTACGCCCCACAATCAGCCCCAGCATTTT. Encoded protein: CATTPHNQPQHF.

In DNA form, the CDR3 reads TGCAGCGTTGGACAGGGCTCGGGTGAGACCCAGTACTTC. Translated: CSVGQGSGETQYF. The chain joins TRBV29-1 to TRBJ2-5, with 7 bases identical to TRBD1. The J segment lost 5 bases and the V segment lost 4 bases, leaving 7 bases of the junction unmatched. In germline, CDR1 is SQVTM, CDR2 ANQGSEA. This CDR3 is built from 13 residues.

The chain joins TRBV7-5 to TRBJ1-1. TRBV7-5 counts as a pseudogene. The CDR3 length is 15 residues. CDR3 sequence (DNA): TGTGTCAGAAGCCCCCCTGGGACTAGTAACACTGAAGCTTTCTTT. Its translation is CVRSPPGTSNTEAFF.

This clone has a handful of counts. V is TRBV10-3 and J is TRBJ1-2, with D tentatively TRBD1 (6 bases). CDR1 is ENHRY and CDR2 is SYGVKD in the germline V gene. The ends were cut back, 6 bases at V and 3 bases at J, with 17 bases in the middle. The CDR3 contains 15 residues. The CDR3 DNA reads TGTGCCATCAGCCTAGCCCCGGACAGTTACTATGGCTACACCTTC. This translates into CAISLAPDSYYGYTF.

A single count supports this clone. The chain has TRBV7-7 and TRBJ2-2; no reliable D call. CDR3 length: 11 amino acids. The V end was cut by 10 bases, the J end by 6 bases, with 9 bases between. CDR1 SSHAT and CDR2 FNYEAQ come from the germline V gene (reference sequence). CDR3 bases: TGTGCCATCATAGCTTCCGGGGAGCTGTTTTTT. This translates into CAIIASGELFF.

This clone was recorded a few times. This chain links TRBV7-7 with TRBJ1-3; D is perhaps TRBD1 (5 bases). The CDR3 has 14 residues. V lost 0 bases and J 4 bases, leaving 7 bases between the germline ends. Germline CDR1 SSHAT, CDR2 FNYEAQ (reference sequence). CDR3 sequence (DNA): TGTGCCAGCAGCTTAGCAGGGGCCGGAAACACCATATATTTT. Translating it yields CASSLAGAGNTIYF. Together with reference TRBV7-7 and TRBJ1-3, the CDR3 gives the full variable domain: GAGVSQSPRYKVTKRGQDVTLRCDPISSHATLYWYQQALGQGPEFLTYFNYEAQPDKSGLPSDRFSAERPEGSISTLTIQRTEQRDSAMYRCASSLAGAGNTIYFGEGSWLTVV.

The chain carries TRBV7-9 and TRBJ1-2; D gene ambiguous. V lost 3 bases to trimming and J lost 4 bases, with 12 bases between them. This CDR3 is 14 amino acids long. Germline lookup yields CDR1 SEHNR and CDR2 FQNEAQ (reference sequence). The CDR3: CASSFSEGGYGYTF. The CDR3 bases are TGTGCCAGCAGCTTCTCTGAGGGAGGCTATGGCTACACCTTC.

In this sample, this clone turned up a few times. The CDR3 DNA reads TGTGCCAGCAGCTCACTAGCGGGGGGGATGGATGAGCAGTTCTTC. Its protein is CASSSLAGGMDEQFF. The V call is TRBV11-2, the J call TRBJ2-1, with TRBD2 matching over 13 bases. The V gene end was trimmed by 4 bases and the J gene end by 8 bases; junction bases not matched to a gene: 5. The germline V gene encodes CDR1 SGHAT and CDR2 FQNNGV. This CDR3 is 15 amino acids long.

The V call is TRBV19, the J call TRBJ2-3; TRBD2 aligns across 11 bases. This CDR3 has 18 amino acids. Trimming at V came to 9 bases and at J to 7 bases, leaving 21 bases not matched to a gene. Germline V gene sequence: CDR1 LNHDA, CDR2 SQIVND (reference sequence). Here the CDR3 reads CASRTLAGGAWGRNTQYF. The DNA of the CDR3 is TGTGCCAGCCGAACTCTAGCGGGAGGTGCCTGGGGAAGAAATACGCAGTATTTT. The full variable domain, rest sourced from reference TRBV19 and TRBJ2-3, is DGGITQSPKYLFRKEGQNVTLSCEQNLNHDAMYWYRQDPGQGLRLIYYSQIVNDFQKGDIAEGYSVSREKKESFPLTVTSAQKNPTAFYLCASRTLAGGAWGRNTQYFGPGTRLTVL.

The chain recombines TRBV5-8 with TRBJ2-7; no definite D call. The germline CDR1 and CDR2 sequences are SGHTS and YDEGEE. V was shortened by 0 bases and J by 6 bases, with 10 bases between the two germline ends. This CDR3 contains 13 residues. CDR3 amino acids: CASSLASGFEQYF. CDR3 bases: TGTGCCAGCAGCTTGGCCTCCGGTTTCGAGCAGTACTTC.

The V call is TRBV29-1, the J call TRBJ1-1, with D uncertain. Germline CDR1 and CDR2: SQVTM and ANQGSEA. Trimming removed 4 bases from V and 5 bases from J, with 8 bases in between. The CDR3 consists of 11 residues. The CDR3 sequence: CSVGRATEAFF. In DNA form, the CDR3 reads TGCAGCGTTGGACGAGCGACTGAAGCTTTCTTT.

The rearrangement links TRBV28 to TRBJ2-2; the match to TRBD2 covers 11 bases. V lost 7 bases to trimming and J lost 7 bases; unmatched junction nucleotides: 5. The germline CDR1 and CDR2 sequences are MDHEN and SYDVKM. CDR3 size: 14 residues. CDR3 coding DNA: TGTGCCAGCATAGCGGGAGGGGGCGGCGGGGAGCTGTTTTTT. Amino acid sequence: CASIAGGGGGELFF.

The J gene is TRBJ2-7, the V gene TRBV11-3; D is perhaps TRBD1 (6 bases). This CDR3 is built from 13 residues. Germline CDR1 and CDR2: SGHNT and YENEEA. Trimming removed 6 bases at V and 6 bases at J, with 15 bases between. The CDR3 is CASSIIEGGEQYF. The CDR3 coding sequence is TGTGCCAGCAGTATCATAGAAGGGGGCGAGCAGTACTTC.